These T cell receptor beta chains were read from a single sample in a study of T-cell reconstitution after alpha-beta-depleted transplantation in children. TCRdb re-called the PCR reads with MiXCR, one entry per CDR3 protein. The data show hundreds of thousands of distinct CDR3 sequences, around 8.4% seen once. This specimen consisted of PBMCs, mostly from graft donor cells, obtained 360 days after TCRalphabeta/CD19-depleted stem cell transplant. The receptors were gathered from a male patient aged 2 to 10 who had a stem cell transplant for acute myeloid leukemia, so the T cells may come from the graft donor. Both conserved end residues are part of each CDR3. The D gene is left open where the match is weak. Only some rows state a clone size, as once, few, many or a class for expanded clones.

TRBV7-6	TRBD2	TRBJ2-4	few	TGTGCCAGCAGCTTAGACAGCGGGGGCCTTTTAGCCAAAAACATTCAGTACTTC	CASSLDSGGLLAKNIQYF
TRBV12-3/TRBV12-4	NA	TRBJ2-1	NA	TGTGCCAGCAGTCGGGGACACTCGCAGTTCTTC	CASSRGHSQFF
TRBV28	NA	TRBJ2-4	many	TGTGCCAGCAGTTTTGCAGGGAACGCCAAAAACATTCAGTACTTC	CASSFAGNAKNIQYF
TRBV6-2/TRBV6-3	NA	TRBJ2-7	NA	TGTGCCAGCATTCAATCCGGCGAGCAGTACTTC	CASIQSGEQYF
TRBV10-3	NA	TRBJ2-3	many	TGTGCCATCAGGACGACAGTCACAGATACGCAGTATTTT	CAIRTTVTDTQYF
TRBV7-2	NA	TRBJ1-3	many	TGTGCCAGCAGCTTATTCTACACCATATATTTT	CASSLFYTIYF
TRBV12-3/TRBV12-4	TRBD2	TRBJ2-3	NA	TGTGCCAGCAGTCCCCGGACTAGCGGGAGTGATACGCAGTATTTT	CASSPRTSGSDTQYF
TRBV3-1	TRBD2	TRBJ2-7	many	TGTGCCAGCAGCCAACGCGGGAGGGCCCCGTACTTC	CASSQRGRAPYF
TRBV20-1	NA	TRBJ2-6	few	TGCAGTGCTAGAGCCCCTGGGGCCAACGTCCTGACTTTC	CSARAPGANVLTF
TRBV25-1	NA	TRBJ2-1	many	TGTGCCAGCAGTAACCTTGGCGGGCAGTTCTTC	CASSNLGGQFF
TRBV20-1	TRBD1	TRBJ1-6	few	TGCAGTGCCGACAGGGGAATCGAGAGGTCACCCCTCCACTTT	CSADRGIERSPLHF
TRBV7-9	NA	TRBJ1-6	many	TGTGCCAGCAGCCTTTGGACCAATAATTCACCCCTCCACTTT	CASSLWTNNSPLHF
TRBV6-2/TRBV6-3	TRBD2	TRBJ2-7	NA	TGTGCCAGCGGCCTAGCGGGAGGACTGTGGGAGCAGTACTTC	CASGLAGGLWEQYF
TRBV29-1	TRBD1	TRBJ2-7	many	TGCAGCGTCACAACGGACAGGGATGAGCAGTACTTC	CSVTTDRDEQYF
TRBV6-4	NA	TRBJ2-2	many	TGTGCCAGCAGTCCCCGCGGAATCGGGGAGCTGTTTTTT	CASSPRGIGELFF
TRBV12-3/TRBV12-4	NA	TRBJ2-3	few	TGTGCCAGCAGTTTTGAGGGAGGCACAGATACGCAGTATTTT	CASSFEGGTDTQYF
TRBV28	NA	TRBJ2-2	NA	TGTGCCAGCAGTTTATTGAGGTCCACCGGGGAGCTGTTTTTT	CASSLLRSTGELFF
TRBV9	NA	TRBJ2-3	NA	TGTGCCAGCAGCGTAGTGCTTGAAGGGTCGGGCACAGATACGCAGTATTTT	CASSVVLEGSGTDTQYF
TRBV5-6	NA	TRBJ2-2	NA	TGTGCCAGCAGCTTTGGTACAGGGAAGGTCACCGGGGAGCTGTTTTTT	CASSFGTGKVTGELFF
TRBV7-8	NA	TRBJ2-7	NA	TGTGCCAGCAGCTTACTGGACAGCTACGAGCAGTACTTC	CASSLLDSYEQYF
TRBV27	NA	TRBJ2-2	many	TGTGCCACGTATGGGTGGAACACCGGGGAGCTGTTTTTT	CATYGWNTGELFF
TRBV7-2	NA	TRBJ1-2	few	TGTGCCAGCAGACACCCCGGGCGCCTTTATGGCTACACCTTC	CASRHPGRLYGYTF
TRBV12-3/TRBV12-4	NA	TRBJ2-5	few	TGTGCCAGCAGTTTAAGAGGGATCCAAGAGACCCAGTACTTC	CASSLRGIQETQYF
TRBV28	NA	TRBJ2-1	NA	TGTGCCAGCAGTTTATACCGGCTAGGTGAGAATGAGCAGTTCTTC	CASSLYRLGENEQFF
TRBV20-1	NA	TRBJ1-2	NA	TGCAGTGCTAGACACAGGGTATGGGACTATGGCTACACCTTC	CSARHRVWDYGYTF
TRBV3-1	TRBD1	TRBJ1-1	many	TGTGCCAGCAGCCAAGCGTTTTGGGACAGGGCGGACACTGAAGCTTTCTTT	CASSQAFWDRADTEAFF
TRBV18	NA	TRBJ2-7	many	TGTGCCAGCTCCGGGGGCTACGAGCAGTACTTC	CASSGGYEQYF
TRBV6-1	TRBD1	TRBJ2-6	few	TGTGCCAGCAGCTCCAGACAGGGGGGGAATAACGTTGGGGCCAACGTCCTGACTTTC	CASSSRQGGNNVGANVLTF
TRBV7-9	TRBD2	TRBJ2-5	NA	TGTGCCAGCAGCTTAAGAGTTAGCGGGAGAGAGACCCAGTACTTC	CASSLRVSGRETQYF